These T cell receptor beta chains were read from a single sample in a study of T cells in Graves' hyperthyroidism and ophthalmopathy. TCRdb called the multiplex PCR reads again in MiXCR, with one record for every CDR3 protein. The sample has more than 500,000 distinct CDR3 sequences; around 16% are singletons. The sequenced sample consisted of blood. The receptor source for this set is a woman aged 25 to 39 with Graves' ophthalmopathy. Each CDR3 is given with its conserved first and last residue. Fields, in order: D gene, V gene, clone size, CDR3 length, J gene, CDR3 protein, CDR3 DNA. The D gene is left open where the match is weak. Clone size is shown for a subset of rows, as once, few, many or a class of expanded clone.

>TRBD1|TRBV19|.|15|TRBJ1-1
CASSMGQGVRTEAFF
TGTGCCAGTAGTATGGGACAGGGGGTGAGGACTGAAGCTTTCTTT
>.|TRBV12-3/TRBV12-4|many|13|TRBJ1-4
CASSLSERGKLFF
TGTGCCAGCAGTTTAAGCGAGAGGGGAAAACTGTTTTTT
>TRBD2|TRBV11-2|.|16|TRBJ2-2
CASSRTSGTMTGELFF
TGTGCCAGCAGTCGGACTAGCGGGACTATGACCGGGGAGCTGTTTTTT
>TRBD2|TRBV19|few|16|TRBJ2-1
CASSTGGGLGYNEQFF
TGTGCCAGCAGTACCGGAGGGGGACTAGGATACAATGAGCAGTTCTTC
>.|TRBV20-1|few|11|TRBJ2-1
CSAGPGDNQFF
TGCAGTGCTGGGCCAGGGGATAACCAGTTCTTC
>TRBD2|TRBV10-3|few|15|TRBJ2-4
CAISESTGLVNIQYF
TGTGCCATCAGTGAGTCGACGGGACTAGTAAACATTCAGTACTTC
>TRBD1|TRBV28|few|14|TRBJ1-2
CASIQGGSNYGYTF
TGTGCCAGCATCCAGGGGGGCTCCAACTATGGCTACACCTTC
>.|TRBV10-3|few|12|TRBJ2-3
CATAEGSDTQYF
TGTGCCACCGCCGAGGGGTCAGATACGCAGTATTTT
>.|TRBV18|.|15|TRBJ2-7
CASSPPSGRTYEQYF
TGTGCCAGCTCACCTCCGAGCGGACGAACCTACGAGCAGTACTTC
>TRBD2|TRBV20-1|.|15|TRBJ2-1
CSASGLAGGNNEQFF
TGCAGTGCTAGTGGACTAGCGGGAGGGAACAATGAGCAGTTCTTC
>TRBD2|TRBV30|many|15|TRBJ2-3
CARTRLAGGADTQYF
TGTGCCCGAACCCGACTAGCGGGAGGGGCAGATACGCAGTATTTT
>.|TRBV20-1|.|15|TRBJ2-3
CSATGGGIPQDTQYF
TGCAGTGCTACCGGGGGCGGGATTCCCCAAGATACGCAGTATTTT
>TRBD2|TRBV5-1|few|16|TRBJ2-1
CASSLGVGLAYGEQFF
TGCGCCAGCAGCTTGGGCGTAGGACTAGCATACGGTGAGCAGTTCTTC
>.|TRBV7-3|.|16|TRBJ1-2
CASSFLAQGISYGYTF
TGTGCCAGCAGCTTTCTCGCGCAGGGAATATCCTATGGCTACACCTTC
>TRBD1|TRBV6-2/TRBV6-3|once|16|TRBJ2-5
CASSYGDSYPRETQYF
TGTGCCAGCAGTTACGGGGACAGTTATCCTAGGGAGACCCAGTACTTC
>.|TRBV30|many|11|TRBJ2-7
CAWREGYEQYF
TGTGCCTGGAGAGAGGGCTACGAGCAGTACTTC
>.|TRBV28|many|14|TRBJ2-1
CASSLRQVRDEQFF
TGTGCCAGCAGTTTGCGGCAGGTTAGGGATGAGCAGTTCTTC
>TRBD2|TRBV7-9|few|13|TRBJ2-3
CASRLAGVNTQYF
TGTGCCAGCAGACTAGCGGGAGTAAATACGCAGTATTTT
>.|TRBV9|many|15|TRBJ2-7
CASSVVGDADYEQYF
TGTGCCAGCAGCGTAGTAGGGGACGCAGACTACGAGCAGTACTTC
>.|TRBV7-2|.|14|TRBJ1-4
CASSLGGPNEKLFF
TGTGCCAGCAGCTTAGGGGGACCTAATGAAAAACTGTTTTTT
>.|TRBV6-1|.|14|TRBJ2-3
CASSEQGTTDTQYF
TGTGCCAGCAGTGAACAGGGAACCACAGATACGCAGTATTTT
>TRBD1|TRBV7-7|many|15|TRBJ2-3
CASSSGTGGADTQYF
TGTGCTAGCAGCTCCGGGACAGGGGGCGCGGATACGCAGTATTTT
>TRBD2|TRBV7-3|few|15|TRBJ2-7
CASSPGTSGSREQYF
TGTGCCAGCAGCCCTGGGACTAGCGGGAGCCGGGAGCAGTACTTC
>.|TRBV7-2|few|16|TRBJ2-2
CASSRPSLKGAGELFF
TGTGCCAGCAGCCGGCCCAGTTTGAAAGGAGCCGGGGAGCTGTTTTTT
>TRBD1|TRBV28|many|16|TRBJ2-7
CASSLYSGTATYEQYF
TGTGCCAGCAGTTTATACTCCGGGACAGCTACCTACGAGCAGTACTTC
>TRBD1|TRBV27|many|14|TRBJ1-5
CASSFATGHQPQHF
TGTGCCAGCAGTTTTGCGACAGGGCATCAGCCCCAGCATTTT
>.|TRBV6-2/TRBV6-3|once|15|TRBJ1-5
CASSYSGIVNQPQHF
TGTGCCAGCAGTTATTCTGGGATAGTCAATCAGCCCCAGCATTTT
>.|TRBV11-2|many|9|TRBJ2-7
CASSLGQYF
TGTGCCAGCAGTCTGGGGCAGTACTTC
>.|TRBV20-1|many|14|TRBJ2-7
CSARVSTLRYEQYF
TGCAGTGCTAGAGTATCGACCCTGAGATACGAGCAGTACTTC
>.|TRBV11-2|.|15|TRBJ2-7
CASRTGGEGNYEQYF
TGTGCCAGCAGAACAGGGGGGGAGGGGAACTACGAGCAGTACTTC
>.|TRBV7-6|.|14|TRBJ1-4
CASSLQGPEGKLFF
TGTGCCAGCAGCTTACAGGGCCCAGAAGGAAAACTGTTTTTT
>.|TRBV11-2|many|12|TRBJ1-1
CASSGWGAEAFF
TGTGCCAGCAGCGGGTGGGGCGCTGAAGCTTTCTTT
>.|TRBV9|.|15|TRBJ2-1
CASSGGGGSYWEQFF
TGTGCCAGCTCCGGCGGAGGGGGCTCCTATTGGGAGCAGTTCTTC
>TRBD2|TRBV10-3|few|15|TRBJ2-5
CAIRASGSSQETQYF
TGTGCCATCAGGGCTAGCGGGAGTTCCCAAGAGACCCAGTACTTC
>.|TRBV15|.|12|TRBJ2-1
CATLAESNEQFF
TGTGCCACATTAGCGGAGTCCAATGAGCAGTTCTTC
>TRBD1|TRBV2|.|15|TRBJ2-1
CASRLGQGSYNEQFF
TGTGCCAGCAGATTAGGACAGGGGTCCTACAATGAGCAGTTCTTC
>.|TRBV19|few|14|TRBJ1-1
CASRYKAPNTEAFF
TGTGCCAGTAGATATAAGGCCCCGAACACTGAAGCTTTCTTT
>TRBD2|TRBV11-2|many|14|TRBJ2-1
CASSIWTSRNEQFF
TGTGCCAGCAGCATCTGGACTAGTAGGAATGAGCAGTTCTTC
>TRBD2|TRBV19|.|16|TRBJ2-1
CASRRSGRGSYNEQFF
TGTGCCAGTAGACGTAGCGGGAGGGGATCCTACAATGAGCAGTTCTTC
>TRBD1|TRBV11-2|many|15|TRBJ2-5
CASSSPGGIVETQYF
TGTGCCAGCAGCTCTCCAGGGGGAATTGTAGAGACCCAGTACTTC
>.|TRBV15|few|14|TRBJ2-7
CATRRGGHPGEQYF
TGTGCCACCCGGAGGGGGGGCCACCCGGGGGAGCAGTACTTC
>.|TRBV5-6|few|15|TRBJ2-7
CASSRSRDVAYEQYF
TGTGCCAGCAGCCGGTCCCGGGATGTGGCCTACGAGCAGTACTTC
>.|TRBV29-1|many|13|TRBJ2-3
CSVESGNTDTQYF
TGCAGCGTTGAGTCGGGGAACACAGATACGCAGTATTTT
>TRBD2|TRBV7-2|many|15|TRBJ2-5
CASSPTSGSGETQYF
TGTGCCAGCAGCCCGACTAGCGGGAGTGGAGAGACCCAGTACTTC
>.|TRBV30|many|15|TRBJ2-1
CAWSVSGGFNNEQFF
TGTGCCTGGAGTGTAAGTGGCGGTTTCAACAATGAGCAGTTCTTC
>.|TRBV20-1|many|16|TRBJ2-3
CSADGSGTDYTDTQYF
TGCAGTGCTGACGGTAGCGGGACAGATTACACAGATACGCAGTATTTT
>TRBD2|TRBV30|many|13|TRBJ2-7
CAWSGTSGNEQYF
TGTGCCTGGAGCGGGACTAGCGGGAACGAGCAGTACTTC
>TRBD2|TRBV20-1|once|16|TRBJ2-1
CSASSPSGRADNEQFF
TGCAGTGCTTCCTCCCCTAGCGGGAGGGCCGACAATGAGCAGTTCTTC
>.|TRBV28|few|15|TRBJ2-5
CASSTTRTDSETQYF
TGTGCCAGCAGTACGACACGAACGGATTCAGAGACCCAGTACTTC
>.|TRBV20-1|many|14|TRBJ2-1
CSARLGSSYNEQFF
TGCAGTGCTCGCTTGGGGAGCTCCTACAATGAGCAGTTCTTC
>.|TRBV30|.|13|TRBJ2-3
CAWVPPLTDTQYF
TGTGCCTGGGTACCCCCCCTCACAGATACGCAGTATTTT
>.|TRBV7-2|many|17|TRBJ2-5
CASSLAVGGALRETQYF
TGTGCCAGCAGCTTAGCGGTGGGGGGGGCCCTCCGGGAGACCCAGTACTTC
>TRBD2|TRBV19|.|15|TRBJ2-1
CASSMAGDSYNEQFF
TGTGCCAGTAGTATGGCGGGAGATAGCTACAATGAGCAGTTCTTC
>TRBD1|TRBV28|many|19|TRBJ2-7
CASSLTLIPGQGTSYEQYF
TGTGCCAGCAGTCTCACCTTAATTCCGGGACAGGGGACCTCCTACGAGCAGTACTTC